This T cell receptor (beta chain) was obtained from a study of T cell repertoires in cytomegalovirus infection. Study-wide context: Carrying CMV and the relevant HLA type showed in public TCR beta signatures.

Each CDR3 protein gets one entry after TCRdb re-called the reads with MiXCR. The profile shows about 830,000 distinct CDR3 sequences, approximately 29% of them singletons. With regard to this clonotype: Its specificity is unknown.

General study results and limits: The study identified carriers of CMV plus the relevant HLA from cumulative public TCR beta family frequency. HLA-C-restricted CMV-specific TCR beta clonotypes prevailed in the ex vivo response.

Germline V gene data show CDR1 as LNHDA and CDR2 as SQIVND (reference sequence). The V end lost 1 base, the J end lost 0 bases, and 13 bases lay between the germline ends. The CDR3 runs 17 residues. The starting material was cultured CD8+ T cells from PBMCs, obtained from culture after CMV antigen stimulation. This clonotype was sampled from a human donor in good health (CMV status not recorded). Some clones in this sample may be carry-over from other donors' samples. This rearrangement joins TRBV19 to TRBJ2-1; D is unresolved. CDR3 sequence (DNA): TGTGCCAGTAGTATAGGTCTCGGGTTCCCCTCCTACAATGAGCAGTTCTTC. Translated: CASSIGLGFPSYNEQFF.